This section outlines one T cell receptor (beta chain) sequence together with its context. The protocol was immunoSEQ multiplex PCR, while the TCRdb copy is restricted to in-frame clones and leaves out a portion. This repertoire shows some 64,000 clones, around 90% found once; its top ten account for more than 6%. Germline CDR1 is MGHRA and CDR2 is YSYEKL. The CDR3 is 12 residues long. The ends were cut back, 6 bases at V and 2 bases at J, with 7 bases in the middle. This specimen comes from a study of T cell responses to AZD1222 COVID-19 vaccine. This TCR was recovered from an adult who received the MenACWY meningococcal vaccine as a control. Sequenced here: peripheral blood, sampled 28 days after the second dose of the MenACWY control vaccine. The genes are TRBV4-1 and TRBJ1-1; D gene unclear. CDR3 nucleotide sequence: TGCGCCAGCAGGGGCGGTAACACTGAAGCTTTCTTT. It yields the protein CASRGGNTEAFF.